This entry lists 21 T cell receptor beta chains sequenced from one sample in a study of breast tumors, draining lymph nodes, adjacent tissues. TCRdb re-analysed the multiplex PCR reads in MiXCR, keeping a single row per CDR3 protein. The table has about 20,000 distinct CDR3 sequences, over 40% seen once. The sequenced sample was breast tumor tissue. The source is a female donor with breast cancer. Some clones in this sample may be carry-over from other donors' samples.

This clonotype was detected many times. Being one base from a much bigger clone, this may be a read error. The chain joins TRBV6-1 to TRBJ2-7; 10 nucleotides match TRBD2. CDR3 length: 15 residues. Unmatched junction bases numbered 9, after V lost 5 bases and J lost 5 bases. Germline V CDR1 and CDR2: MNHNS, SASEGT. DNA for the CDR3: TGTGCCAGCAGTCGTCCAGCGGGAGGGCCCCACGAGCAGTACTTC. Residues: CASSRPAGGPHEQYF.

This chain's CDR3 is CASSLRGELFF. In DNA, the CDR3 is TGTGCCAGCAGCCTCCGGGGAGAGCTGTTTTTT. The gene calls are TRBV27 and TRBJ1-4; D uncertain. V lost 6 bases and J 14 bases, leaving 13 bases between the germline ends. CDR1 and CDR2 from the germline V gene are MNHEY and SMNVEV (reference sequence). This CDR3 comprises 11 residues.

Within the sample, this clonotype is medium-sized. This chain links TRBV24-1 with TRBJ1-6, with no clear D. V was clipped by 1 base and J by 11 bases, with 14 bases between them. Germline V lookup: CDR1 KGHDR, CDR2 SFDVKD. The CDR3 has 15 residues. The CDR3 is CATSDLERERAPLHF. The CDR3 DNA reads TGTGCCACCAGTGATTTAGAAAGGGAGAGAGCACCCCTCCACTTT.

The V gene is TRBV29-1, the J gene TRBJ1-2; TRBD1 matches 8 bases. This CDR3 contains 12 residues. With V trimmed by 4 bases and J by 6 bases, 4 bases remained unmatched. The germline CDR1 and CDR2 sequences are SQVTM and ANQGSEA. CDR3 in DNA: TGCAGCGTTGTAGGACAGGGAAATGGCTACACCTTC. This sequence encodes CSVVGQGNGYTF.

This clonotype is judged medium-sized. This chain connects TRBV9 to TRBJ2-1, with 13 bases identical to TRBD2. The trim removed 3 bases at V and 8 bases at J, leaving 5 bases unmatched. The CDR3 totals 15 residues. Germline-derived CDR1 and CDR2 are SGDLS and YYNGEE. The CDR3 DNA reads TGTGCCAGCAGCGCTAGGACTAGCGGGAGTTATGAGCAGTTCTTC. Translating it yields CASSARTSGSYEQFF.

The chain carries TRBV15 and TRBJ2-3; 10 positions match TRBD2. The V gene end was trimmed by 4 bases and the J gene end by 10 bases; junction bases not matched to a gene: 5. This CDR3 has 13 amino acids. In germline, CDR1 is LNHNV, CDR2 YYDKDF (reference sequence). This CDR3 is CATSTSGGLPQYF. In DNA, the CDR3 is TGTGCCACCAGCACTAGCGGGGGTCTCCCGCAGTATTTT.

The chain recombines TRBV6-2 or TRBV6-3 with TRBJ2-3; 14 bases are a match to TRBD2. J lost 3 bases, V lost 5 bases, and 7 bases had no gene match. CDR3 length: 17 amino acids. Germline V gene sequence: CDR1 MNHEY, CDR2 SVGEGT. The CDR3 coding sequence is TGTGCCAGCAGTCGGACTAGCGGGAGGCGGAGGACAGATACGCAGTATTTT. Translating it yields CASSRTSGRRRTDTQYF.

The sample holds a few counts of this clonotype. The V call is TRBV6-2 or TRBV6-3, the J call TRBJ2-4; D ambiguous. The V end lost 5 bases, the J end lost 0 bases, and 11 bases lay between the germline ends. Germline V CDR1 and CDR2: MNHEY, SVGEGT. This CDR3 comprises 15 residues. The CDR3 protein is CASSHTILAKNIQYF. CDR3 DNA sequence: TGTGCCAGCAGTCACACTATCCTAGCCAAAAACATTCAGTACTTC.

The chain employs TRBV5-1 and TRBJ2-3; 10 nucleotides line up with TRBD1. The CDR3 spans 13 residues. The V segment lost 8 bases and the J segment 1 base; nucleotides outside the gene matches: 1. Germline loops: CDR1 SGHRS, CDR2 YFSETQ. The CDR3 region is CASGTGGTDTQYF. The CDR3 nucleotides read TGCGCCAGTGGGACAGGGGGCACAGATACGCAGTATTTT.

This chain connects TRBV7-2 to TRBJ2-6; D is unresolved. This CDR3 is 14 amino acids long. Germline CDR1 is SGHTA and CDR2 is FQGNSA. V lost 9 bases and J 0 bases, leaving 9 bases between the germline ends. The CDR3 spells CASHFNSGANVLTF. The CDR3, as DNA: TGTGCCAGTCATTTTAACTCTGGGGCCAACGTCCTGACTTTC. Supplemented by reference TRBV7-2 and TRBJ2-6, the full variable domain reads GAGVSQSPSNKVTEKGKDVELRCDPISGHTALYWYRQSLGQGLEFLIYFQGNSAPDKSGLPSDRFSAERTGGSVSTLTIQRTQQEDSAVYLCASHFNSGANVLTFGAGSRLTVL.

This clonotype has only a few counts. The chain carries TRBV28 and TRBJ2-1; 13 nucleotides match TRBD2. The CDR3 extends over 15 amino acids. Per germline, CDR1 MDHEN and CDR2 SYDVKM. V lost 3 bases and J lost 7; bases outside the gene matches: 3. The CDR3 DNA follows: TGTGCCAGCAGTTTTGGACTAGCGGGAGTAAATGAGCAGTTCTTC. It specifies CASSFGLAGVNEQFF.

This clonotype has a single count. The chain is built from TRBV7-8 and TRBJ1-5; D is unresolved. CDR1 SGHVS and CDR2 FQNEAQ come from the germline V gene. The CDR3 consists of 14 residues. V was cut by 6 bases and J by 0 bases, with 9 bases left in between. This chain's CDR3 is CASRQEHSNQPQHF. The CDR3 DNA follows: TGTGCCAGCAGACAAGAGCATAGCAATCAGCCCCAGCATTTT.

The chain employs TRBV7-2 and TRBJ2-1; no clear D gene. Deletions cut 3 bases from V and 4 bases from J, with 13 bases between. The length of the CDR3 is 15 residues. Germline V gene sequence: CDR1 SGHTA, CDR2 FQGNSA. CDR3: CASSLWARRYNEQFF. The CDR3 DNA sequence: TGTGCCAGCAGCTTGTGGGCGAGACGGTACAATGAGCAGTTCTTC.

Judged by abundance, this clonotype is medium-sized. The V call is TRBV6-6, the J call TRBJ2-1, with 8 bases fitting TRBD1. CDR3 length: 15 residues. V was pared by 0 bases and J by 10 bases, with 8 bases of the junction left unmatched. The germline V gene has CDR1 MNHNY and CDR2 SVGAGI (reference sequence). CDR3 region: CASSYSSTGVEEQFF. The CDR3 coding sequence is TGTGCCAGCAGTTACTCTTCGACAGGGGTGGAGGAGCAGTTCTTC.

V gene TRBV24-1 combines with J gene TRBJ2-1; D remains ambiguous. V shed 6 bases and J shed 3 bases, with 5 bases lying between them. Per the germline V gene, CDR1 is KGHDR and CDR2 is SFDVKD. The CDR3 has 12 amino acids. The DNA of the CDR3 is TGTGCCACCAGTTTAAGCTACAATGAGCAGTTCTTC. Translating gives CATSLSYNEQFF.

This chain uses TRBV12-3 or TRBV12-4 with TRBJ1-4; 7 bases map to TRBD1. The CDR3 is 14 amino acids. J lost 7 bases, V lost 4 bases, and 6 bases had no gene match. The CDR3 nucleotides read TGTGCCAGCAGTTCAGACAGGGAGATTGAAAAACTGTTTTTT. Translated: CASSSDREIEKLFF.

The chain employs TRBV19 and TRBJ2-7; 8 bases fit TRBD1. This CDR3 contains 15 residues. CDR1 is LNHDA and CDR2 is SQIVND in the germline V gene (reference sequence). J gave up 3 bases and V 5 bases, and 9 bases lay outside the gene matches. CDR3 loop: CASSPGAGGLYEQYF. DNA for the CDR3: TGTGCCAGTAGTCCCGGGGCAGGGGGCCTCTACGAGCAGTACTTC.

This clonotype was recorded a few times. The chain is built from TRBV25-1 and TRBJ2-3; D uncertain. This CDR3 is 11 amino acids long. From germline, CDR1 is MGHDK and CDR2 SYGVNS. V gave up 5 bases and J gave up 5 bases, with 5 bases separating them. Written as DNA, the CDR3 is TGTGCCAGCAGTTGGGGAGATACGCAGTATTTT. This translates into CASSWGDTQYF.

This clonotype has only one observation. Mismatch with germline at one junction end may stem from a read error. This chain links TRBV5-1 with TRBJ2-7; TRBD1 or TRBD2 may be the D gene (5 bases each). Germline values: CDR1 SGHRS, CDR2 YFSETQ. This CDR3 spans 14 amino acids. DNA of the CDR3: TGCGCCAGCAGCTGGGGGATCCCCACCTACGAGCAGTGCTTC. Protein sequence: CASSWGIPTYEQCF.

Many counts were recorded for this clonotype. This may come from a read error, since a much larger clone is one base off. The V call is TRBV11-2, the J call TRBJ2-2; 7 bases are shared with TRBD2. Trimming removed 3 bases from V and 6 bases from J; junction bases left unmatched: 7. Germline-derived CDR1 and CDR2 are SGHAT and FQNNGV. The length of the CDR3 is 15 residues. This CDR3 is CASSFVGRTPGELFF. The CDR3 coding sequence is TGTGCCAGCAGCTTCGTCGGGAGGACACCCGGGGAGCTGTTTTTT.

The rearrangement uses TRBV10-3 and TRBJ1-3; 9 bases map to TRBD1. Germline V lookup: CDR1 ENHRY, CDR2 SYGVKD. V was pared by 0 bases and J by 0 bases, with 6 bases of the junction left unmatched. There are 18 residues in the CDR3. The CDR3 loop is CAISESKGDRVSGNTIYF. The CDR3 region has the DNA TGTGCCATCAGTGAGTCGAAGGGGGACAGGGTCTCTGGAAACACCATATATTTT.